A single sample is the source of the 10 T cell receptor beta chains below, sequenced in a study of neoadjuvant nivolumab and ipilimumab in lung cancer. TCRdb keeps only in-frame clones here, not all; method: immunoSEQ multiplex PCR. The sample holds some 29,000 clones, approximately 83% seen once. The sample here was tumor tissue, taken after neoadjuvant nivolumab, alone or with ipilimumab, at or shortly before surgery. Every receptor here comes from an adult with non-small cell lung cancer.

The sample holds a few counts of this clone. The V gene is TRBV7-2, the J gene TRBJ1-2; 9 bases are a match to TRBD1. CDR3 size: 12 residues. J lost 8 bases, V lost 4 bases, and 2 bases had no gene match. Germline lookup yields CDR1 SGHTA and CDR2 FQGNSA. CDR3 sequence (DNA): TGTGCCAGCAGCTCTACAGGGGGCGGCTACACCTTC. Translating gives CASSSTGGGYTF. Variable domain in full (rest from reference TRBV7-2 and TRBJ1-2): GAGVSQSPSNKVTEKGKDVELRCDPISGHTALYWYRQSLGQGLEFLIYFQGNSAPDKSGLPSDRFSAERTGGSVSTLTIQRTQQEDSAVYLCASSSTGGGYTFGSGTRLTVV.

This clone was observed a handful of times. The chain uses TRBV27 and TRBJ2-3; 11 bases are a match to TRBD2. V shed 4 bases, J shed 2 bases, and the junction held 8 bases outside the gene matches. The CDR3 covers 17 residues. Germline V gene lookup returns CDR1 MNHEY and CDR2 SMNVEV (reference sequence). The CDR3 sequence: CASSSSGTSGSTDTQYF. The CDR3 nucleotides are TGTGCCAGCAGTTCTTCCGGGACTAGCGGATCCACAGATACGCAGTATTTT.

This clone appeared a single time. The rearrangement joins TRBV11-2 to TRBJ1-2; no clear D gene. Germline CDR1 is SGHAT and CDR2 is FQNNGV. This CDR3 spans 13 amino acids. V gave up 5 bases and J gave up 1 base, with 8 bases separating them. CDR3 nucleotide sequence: TGTGCCAGCAGCCCCAACAGTAACTATGGCTACACCTTC. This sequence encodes CASSPNSNYGYTF.

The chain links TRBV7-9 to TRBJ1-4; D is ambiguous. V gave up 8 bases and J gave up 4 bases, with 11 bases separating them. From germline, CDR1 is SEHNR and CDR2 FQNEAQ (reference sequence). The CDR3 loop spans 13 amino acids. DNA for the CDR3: TGTGCCAGCTCTGGCGGAAATAATGAAAAACTGTTTTTT. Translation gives CASSGGNNEKLFF.

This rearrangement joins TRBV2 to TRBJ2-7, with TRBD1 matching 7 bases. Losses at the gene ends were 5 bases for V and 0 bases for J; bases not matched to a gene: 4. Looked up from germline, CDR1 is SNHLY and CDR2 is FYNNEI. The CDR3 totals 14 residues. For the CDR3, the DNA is TGTGCCAGCAGTCTGGACAGGATCTCCTACGAGCAGTACTTC. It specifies CASSLDRISYEQYF.

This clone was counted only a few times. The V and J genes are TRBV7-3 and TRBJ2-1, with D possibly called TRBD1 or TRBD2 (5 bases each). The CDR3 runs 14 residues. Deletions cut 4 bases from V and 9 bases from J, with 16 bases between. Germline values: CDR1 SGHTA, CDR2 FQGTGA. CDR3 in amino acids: CASSSLGEGTEQFF. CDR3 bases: TGTGCCAGCAGCTCATTAGGTGAGGGGACTGAGCAGTTCTTC.

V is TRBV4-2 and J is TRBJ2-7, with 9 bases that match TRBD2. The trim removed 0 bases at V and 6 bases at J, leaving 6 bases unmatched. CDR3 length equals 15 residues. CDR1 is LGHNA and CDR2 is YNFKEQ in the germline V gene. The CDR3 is CASSQDLAGSGEQYF. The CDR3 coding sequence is TGTGCCAGCAGCCAAGATCTAGCGGGGTCGGGCGAGCAGTACTTC.

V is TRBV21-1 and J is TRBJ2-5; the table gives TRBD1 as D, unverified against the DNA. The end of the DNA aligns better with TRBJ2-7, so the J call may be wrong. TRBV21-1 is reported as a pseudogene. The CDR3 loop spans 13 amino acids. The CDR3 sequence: CASSLRQGYEQYF. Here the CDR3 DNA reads TGTGCCAGCAGCCTCCGACAGGGTTACGAGCAGTACTTC.

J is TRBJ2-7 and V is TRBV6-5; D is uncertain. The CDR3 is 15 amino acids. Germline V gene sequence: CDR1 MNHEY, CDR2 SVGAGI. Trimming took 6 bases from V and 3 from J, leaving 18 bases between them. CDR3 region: CASSLGPSDVYEQYF. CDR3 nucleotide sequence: TGTGCCAGCAGCCTCGGGCCGAGCGACGTCTACGAGCAGTACTTC.

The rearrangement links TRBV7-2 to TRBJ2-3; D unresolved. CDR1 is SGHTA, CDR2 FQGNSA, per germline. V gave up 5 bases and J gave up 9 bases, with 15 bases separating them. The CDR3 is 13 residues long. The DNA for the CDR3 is TGTGCCAGCAGCCCCCTCGTCGCTGACACGCAGTATTTT. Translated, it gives CASSPLVADTQYF.